The TCR beta chain described here comes from a study of technical replicates of blood from several donors. The CDR3 spans 16 residues. The V and J ends lost 4 bases and 0 bases respectively, with 12 bases between them. Germline loops: CDR1 MGHRA, CDR2 YSYEKL. Clones were sequenced by immunoSEQ multiplex PCR, and TCRdb holds only the in-frame ones, with some missing. Of about 79,000 clones detected, around 90% appear once; the ten largest clones hold 0.3% to 0.45%. The chain has TRBV4-1 and TRBJ1-4; D is possibly TRBD1 (5 bases). Sequenced: T cells isolated from PBMCs. The receptor's source is a human donor in good health. Some clones in this sample may be carry-over from other donors' samples. CDR3 loop: CASSLSDSATNEKLFF. The CDR3 DNA follows: TGCGCCAGCAGCCTATCAGACAGTGCAACTAATGAAAAACTGTTTTTT.